These 4 T cell receptor beta chains were all obtained from the same sample, sequenced in a study of blood T cell repertoires in COVID-19. Method: immunoSEQ multiplex PCR; TCRdb's copy keeps in-frame clones and lacks some. In the table there are hundreds of thousands of clones, around 87% of which are singletons. The sample was PBMCs or T cells enriched from blood (not recorded which). These receptors were obtained from a woman aged 18 to 35 who had recovered from COVID-19.

The V and J genes are TRBV5-8 and TRBJ1-3; 7 nucleotides align to TRBD1. CDR3 length: 12 amino acids. V trimming: 5 bases; J trimming: 8 bases; junction bases outside the gene matches: 4. CDR1 is SGHTS, CDR2 YDEGEE, per germline. CDR3 loop: CASSWQGDTIYF. The CDR3 DNA reads TGTGCCAGCAGTTGGCAGGGGGACACCATATATTTT.

This clone was picked up a small number of times. This chain uses TRBV3-1 (or the pseudogene TRBV3-2) with TRBJ1-6, with D unresolved. With 0 bases removed from V and 9 bases from J, the gap between germline ends came to 6 bases. CDR1 is LGHDT and CDR2 is YNNKEL in the germline V gene (reference sequence). The CDR3 spans 13 residues. The CDR3 sequence: CASSQDGSSPLHF. CDR3 coding DNA: TGTGCCAGCAGCCAAGATGGTAGTTCACCCCTCCACTTT.

The V call is TRBV6-5, the J call TRBJ1-2; 7 bases align to TRBD1. This CDR3 comprises 12 residues. V was pared by 6 bases and J by 5 bases, with 3 bases of the junction left unmatched. Germline lookup yields CDR1 MNHEY and CDR2 SVGAGI. CDR3 sequence (DNA): TGTGCCAGCAGGACAGGGTTTTATGGCTACACCTTC. It codes for CASRTGFYGYTF.

The genes are TRBV24-1 and TRBJ2-1; possible D gene TRBD2, 6 bases. This CDR3 is 15 amino acids long. CDR1 is KGHDR, CDR2 SFDVKD, per germline. Trimming pared 5 bases from V and 12 bases from J, leaving 22 bases between. CDR3 bases: TGTGCCACCAGTGTCCTGGGCCAGACTAGGGGAGGGCAGTTCTTC. This translates into CATSVLGQTRGGQFF.